This T cell receptor beta chain was profiled in a study of T cells after yellow fever vaccination. Trimming took off 7 bases at V and 0 bases at J, with 18 bases between the two ends. The CDR3 has 17 amino acids. TCRdb called the 5' RACE reads again in MiXCR, with one record for every CDR3 protein. This table has around 360,000 distinct CDR3 sequences, under 14% appearing once. The receptor comes from a man aged 18-30 years who received the YFV17D yellow fever vaccine. Sequences were derived from PBMCs, sampled on the day of the first yellow fever vaccination. The rearrangement uses TRBV12-3 or TRBV12-4 and TRBJ2-2; D perhaps matches TRBD2 (7 bases). The CDR3 sequence is CASTLGRGITNTGELFF. CDR3 DNA sequence: TGTGCCAGCACTTTGGGGAGGGGGATTACGAACACCGGGGAGCTGTTTTTT.